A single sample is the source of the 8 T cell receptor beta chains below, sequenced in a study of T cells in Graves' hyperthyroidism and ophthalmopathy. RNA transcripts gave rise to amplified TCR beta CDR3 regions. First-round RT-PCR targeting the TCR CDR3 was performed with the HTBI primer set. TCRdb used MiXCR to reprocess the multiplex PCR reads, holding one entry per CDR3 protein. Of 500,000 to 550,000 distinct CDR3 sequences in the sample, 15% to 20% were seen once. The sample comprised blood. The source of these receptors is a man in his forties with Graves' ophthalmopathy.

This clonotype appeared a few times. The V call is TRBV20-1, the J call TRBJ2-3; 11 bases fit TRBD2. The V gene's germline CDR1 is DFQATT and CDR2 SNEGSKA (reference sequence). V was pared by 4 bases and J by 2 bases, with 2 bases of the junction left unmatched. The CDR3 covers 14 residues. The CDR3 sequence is CSATTSGDTDTQYF. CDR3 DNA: TGCAGTGCTACGACTAGCGGGGACACAGATACGCAGTATTTT.

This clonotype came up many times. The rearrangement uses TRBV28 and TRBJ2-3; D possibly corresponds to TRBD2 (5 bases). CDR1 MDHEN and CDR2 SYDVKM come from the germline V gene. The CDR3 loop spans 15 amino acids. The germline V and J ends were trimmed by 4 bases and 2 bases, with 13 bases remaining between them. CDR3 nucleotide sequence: TGTGCCAGCAGTTCCCGGACTCTTCACACAGATACGCAGTATTTT. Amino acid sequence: CASSSRTLHTDTQYF.

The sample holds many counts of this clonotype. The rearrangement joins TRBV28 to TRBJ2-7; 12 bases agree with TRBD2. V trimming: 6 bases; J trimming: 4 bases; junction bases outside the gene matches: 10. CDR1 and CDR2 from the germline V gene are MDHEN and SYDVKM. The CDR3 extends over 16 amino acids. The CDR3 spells CASSLYLAGGAYEQYF. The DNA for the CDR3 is TGTGCCAGCAGCCTCTACCTAGCGGGAGGGGCGTACGAGCAGTACTTC.

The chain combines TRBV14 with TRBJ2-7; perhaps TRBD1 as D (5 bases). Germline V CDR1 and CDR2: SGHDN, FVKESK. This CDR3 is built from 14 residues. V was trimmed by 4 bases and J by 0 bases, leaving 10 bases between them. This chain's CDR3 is CASSLDIASYEQYF. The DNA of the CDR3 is TGTGCCAGCAGCCTGGACATTGCCTCCTACGAGCAGTACTTC.

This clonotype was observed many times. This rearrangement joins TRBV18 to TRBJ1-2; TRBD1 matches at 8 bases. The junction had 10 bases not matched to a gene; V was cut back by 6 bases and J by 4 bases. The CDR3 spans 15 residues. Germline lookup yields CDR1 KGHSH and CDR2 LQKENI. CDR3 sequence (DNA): TGTGCCAGCTCCCGTGGGGGACAGGACTTCTATGGCTACACCTTC. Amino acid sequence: CASSRGGQDFYGYTF.

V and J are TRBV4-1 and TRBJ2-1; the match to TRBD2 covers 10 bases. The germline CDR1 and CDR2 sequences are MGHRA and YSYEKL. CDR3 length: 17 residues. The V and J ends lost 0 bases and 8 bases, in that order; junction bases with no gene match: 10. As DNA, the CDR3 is TGCGCCAGCAGCCAAGACCCCACTAGCGGGGAGGTCGATGAGCAGTTCTTC. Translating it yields CASSQDPTSGEVDEQFF.

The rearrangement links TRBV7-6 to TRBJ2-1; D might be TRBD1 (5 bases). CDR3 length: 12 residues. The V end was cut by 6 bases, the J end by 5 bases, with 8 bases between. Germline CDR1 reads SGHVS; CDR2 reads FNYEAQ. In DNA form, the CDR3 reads TGTGCCAGCAGGGGGCAGGACAATGAGCAGTTCTTC. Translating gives CASRGQDNEQFF.

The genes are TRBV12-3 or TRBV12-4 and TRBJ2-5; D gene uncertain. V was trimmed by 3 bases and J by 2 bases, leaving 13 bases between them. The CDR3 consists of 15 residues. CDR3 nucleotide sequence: TGTGCCAGCAGTTTTTTAGGCCTTGCTCAAGAGACCCAGTACTTC. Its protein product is CASSFLGLAQETQYF.